This T cell receptor beta chain was sequenced during a study of early T cells in non-severe SARS-CoV-2 infection. TCRdb re-analysed the 5' RACE reads in MiXCR, keeping a single row per CDR3 protein. Among about 92,000 distinct CDR3 sequences listed, around 16% were seen once. With V trimmed by 4 bases and J by 3 bases, 5 bases remained unmatched. Germline-derived CDR1 and CDR2 are SQVTM and ANQGSEA. The CDR3 totals 13 residues. This clonotype has more than one count but fewer than ten. The TCR sequence derives from an adult who was a healthcare worker with PCR-confirmed SARS-CoV-2 infection or an uninfected control (not recorded which). Sequencing was performed on whole blood. V gene TRBV29-1 combines with J gene TRBJ1-1, with 7 bases aligning to TRBD1. For the CDR3, the DNA is TGCAGCGTTGCTCCCAGGGGGGACACTGAAGCTTTCTTT. The encoded protein is CSVAPRGDTEAFF.